Included here is one T cell receptor (beta chain) sequence, with context. Its antigen is currently unknown. One end of the junction fails to match germline, which may point to a read error. CDR1 and CDR2 (germline): MNHEY, SVGEGT. This CDR3 is built from 13 residues. The data were obtained in a study of T cells after yellow fever vaccination. Across the study: Fractions low in cell number were prepared with SMART-Seq v4 Ultra Low Input. General study results and limits: There was a possibility that FACS-sorted repertoires contained abundant clonotypes contaminating from the bulk population. CD4 and CD8 compartments shared a small share of clonotypes.

Template switching with 5'RACE generated the TCR cDNA and added a universal primer site and UMIs. TCRdb passed the 5' RACE reads through MiXCR, listing each CDR3 protein once. The table shows approximately 150,000 distinct CDR3 sequences, with roughly 6.2% occurring only once. This clonotype was obtained from a man younger than 35 who received the YFV17D yellow fever vaccine. The V gene is TRBV6-2 or TRBV6-3, the J gene TRBJ1-1; TRBD1 is a possible D gene (6 bases). The source was CD4+ T cells sorted from PBMCs, collected on the day of the first yellow fever vaccination. The CDR3 bases are TGTGCCACCAGTACAGGGTGGAATACTGAAGCTTTCTTT. Translating it yields CATSTGWNTEAFF.